Listed below are T cell receptor beta chains from one sample, sequenced in a study of a mutant IDH1 vaccine in newly diagnosed glioma. Libraries were prepared by immunoSEQ multiplex PCR; TCRdb keeps only in-frame clonotypes and omits some of them. The table shows about 60,000 clones, with around 84% occurring only once. For these TCRs, the target antigens are not known. This specimen was PBMCs, taken from a glioma patient whose treatment included an IDH1 peptide vaccine. These receptors all come from a woman aged 45-60 years with glioma. The CDR3 runs from the conserved cysteine through the conserved F or W. The D gene is left open where the match is weak. The size entry is marked missing in some rows and otherwise reads once, few, many or a size class.

D | J | V | size | CDR3 | DNA
TRBD1 | TRBJ1-5 | TRBV6-1 | NA | CASSVDRGANQPQHF | TGTGCCAGCAGTGTGGACAGGGGGGCGAATCAGCCCCAGCATTTT
NA | TRBJ2-6 | TRBV27 | NA | CASSSSGANVLTF | TGTGCCAGCAGTTCCTCTGGGGCCAACGTCCTGACTTTC
TRBD1 | TRBJ2-5 | TRBV4-2 | NA | CASSPGTGVLETQYF | TGTGCCAGCAGCCCCGGGACAGGGGTTTTGGAGACCCAGTACTTC
NA | TRBJ1-2 | TRBV18 | NA | CASSPDSLYGYTF | TGTGCCAGCTCACCGGACAGTCTATATGGCTACACCTTC
NA | TRBJ2-2 | TRBV5-3 | NA | CARSSDRNETGELFF | TGTGCCAGAAGCTCTGACCGAAACGAGACCGGGGAGCTGTTTTTT
NA | TRBJ1-3 | TRBV21-1 | NA | CASGLIEGNTIYF | TGTGCCAGCGGACTCATTGAAGGAAACACCATATATTTT
TRBD1 | TRBJ1-4 | TRBV5-1 | NA | CASSSTGGTNEKLFF | TGCGCCAGCAGCTCCACAGGGGGGACTAATGAAAAACTGTTTTTT
NA | TRBJ1-4 | TRBV7-9 | NA | CASSLAQGGEKLFF | TGTGCCAGCAGCTTAGCGCAGGGCGGTGAAAAACTGTTTTTT
TRBD1 | TRBJ2-7 | TRBV2 | NA | CASTVGQGGSYEQYF | TGTGCCAGCACTGTGGGACAGGGGGGATCCTACGAGCAGTACTTC
TRBD1 | TRBJ2-3 | TRBV5-6 | NA | CASSLQGDLTDTQYF | TGTGCCAGCAGCCTACAGGGGGATCTAACAGATACGCAGTATTTT
NA | TRBJ1-1 | TRBV19 | NA | CASSPASQGNTEAFF | TGTGCCAGTAGTCCCGCCTCCCAGGGAAACACTGAAGCTTTCTTT
NA | TRBJ2-1 | TRBV7-9 | NA | CASSLELGTFHNEQFF | TGTGCCAGCAGCTTAGAGCTCGGGACATTTCACAATGAGCAGTTCTTC
NA | TRBJ2-1 | TRBV27 | NA | CASIPTGTQSYNEQFF | TGTGCCAGCATTCCCACAGGGACACAATCGTACAATGAGCAGTTCTTC
TRBD2 | TRBJ2-1 | TRBV7-8 | NA | CASSSRSSGGDEQFF | TGTGCCAGCAGCTCCCGTAGTAGCGGGGGGGATGAGCAGTTCTTC
NA | TRBJ2-3 | TRBV30 | NA | CAWSRDRYTQYF | TGTGCCTGGTCGAGGGATAGGTATACGCAGTATTTT
NA | TRBJ2-5 | TRBV5-6 | NA | CASTALQGRGTQYF | TGTGCCAGCACCGCCCTACAAGGGCGGGGGACCCAGTACTTC
NA | TRBJ2-7 | TRBV5-6 | NA | CASSLEVGGTYEQYF | TGTGCCAGCAGCTTGGAAGTAGGGGGAACCTACGAGCAGTACTTC
TRBD1 | TRBJ1-2 | TRBV7-9 | NA | CASSLARQGGYTF | TGTGCCAGCAGCTTAGCGCGACAGGGCGGCTACACCTTC
TRBD1 | TRBJ1-1 | TRBV7-2 | once | CASSLGDRGRVSAFF | TGTGCCAGCAGCTTAGGGGACAGGGGGAGGGTCAGCGCTTTCTTT
NA | TRBJ1-2 | TRBV10-3 | NA | CATKRAGQNYGYTF | TGTGCCACCAAGAGGGCAGGGCAAAACTATGGCTACACCTTC
NA | TRBJ1-1 | TRBV10-2 | NA | CASSETVNTEAFF | TGCGCCAGCAGTGAGACGGTGAACACTGAAGCTTTCTTT
NA | TRBJ2-7 | TRBV2 | NA | CASKEAVSYEQYF | TGTGCCAGCAAAGAGGCAGTTTCCTACGAGCAGTACTTC
TRBD1 | TRBJ1-1 | TRBV19 | few | CASSAIRTGMNTEAFF | TGTGCCAGTAGTGCCATAAGGACAGGGATGAACACTGAAGCTTTCTTT
TRBD2 | TRBJ2-5 | TRBV19 | NA | CASSIGRGTTQETQYF | TGTGCCAGTAGTATTGGGCGGGGGACTACACAAGAGACCCAGTACTTC
NA | TRBJ2-7 | TRBV5-1 | NA | CASSHPGQVYEQYF | TGCGCCAGCAGCCACCCGGGACAAGTCTACGAGCAGTACTTC
NA | TRBJ2-7 | TRBV7-2 | NA | CASSPGQWSSYEQYF | TGTGCCAGCAGCCCGGGACAATGGAGCTCCTACGAGCAGTACTTC
TRBD2 | TRBJ2-2 | TRBV27 | NA | CASSTWTSGGAPGELFF | TGTGCCAGCAGTACCTGGACTAGCGGGGGGGCCCCCGGGGAGCTGTTTTTT
NA | TRBJ1-5 | TRBV18 | NA | CASSAGDSNQPQHF | TGTGCCAGCTCAGCAGGAGATAGCAATCAGCCCCAGCATTTT
NA | TRBJ2-2 | TRBV7-7 | few | CASSANTGELFF | TGTGCTAGCAGCGCAAACACCGGGGAGCTGTTTTTT
TRBD2 | TRBJ2-7 | TRBV7-2 | NA | CASSPTSGLGEQYF | TGTGCCAGCAGCCCAACTAGCGGTCTGGGGGAGCAGTACTTC
NA | TRBJ1-2 | TRBV5-1 | NA | CASPRRPYGYTF | TGCGCCAGCCCTCGACGACCTTATGGCTACACCTTC
TRBD2 | TRBJ2-1 | TRBV25-1 | once | CASSSTSGGINEQFF | TGTGCCAGCAGTTCCACTAGCGGGGGTATAAATGAGCAGTTCTTC
NA | TRBJ1-1 | TRBV6-1 | NA | CASTMLRGLSEAFF | TGTGCCAGCACTATGCTCCGGGGGTTGAGTGAAGCTTTCTTT
NA | TRBJ2-7 | TRBV6-5 | NA | CASSYNRAYEQYF | TGTGCCAGCAGTTATAACAGGGCGTACGAGCAGTACTTC
NA | TRBJ2-5 | TRBV7-9 | NA | CASSARGQQETQYF | TGTGCCAGCAGCGCGCGGGGACAACAGGAGACCCAGTACTTC
NA | TRBJ1-2 | TRBV27 | NA | CASSLNSWTGYTF | TGTGCCAGCAGTTTAAACAGCTGGACTGGCTACACCTTC
NA | TRBJ2-7 | TRBV7-9 | once | CASSRGYEQYF | TGTGCCAGCAGCCGGGGCTACGAGCAGTACTTC
NA | TRBJ1-2 | TRBV7-7 | few | CASSSYGYTF | TGTGCTAGCAGCTCTTATGGCTACACCTTC
TRBD1 | TRBJ2-4 | TRBV5-4 | NA | CASSSPWTGMNIQYF | TGTGCCAGCAGCTCACCTTGGACAGGGATGAACATTCAGTACTTC
TRBD1 | TRBJ2-3 | TRBV5-1 | once | CASSAGTGRDTQYF | TGCGCCAGCAGCGCCGGGACAGGAAGGGATACGCAGTATTTT
NA | TRBJ1-1 | TRBV18 | NA | CASSPPGQSNTEAFF | TGTGCCAGCTCACCACCGGGGCAATCGAACACTGAAGCTTTCTTT
TRBD2 | TRBJ2-1 | TRBV30 | NA | CACTGGYNEQFF | TGTGCCTGTACGGGGGGTTACAATGAGCAGTTCTTC
NA | TRBJ2-3 | TRBV21-1 | NA | CASSKPDRTRTDTQYF | TGTGCCAGCAGCAAACCCGACAGGACCCGAACAGATACGCAGTATTTT
NA | TRBJ2-3 | TRBV5-6 | NA | CASSREYTDTQYF | TGTGCCAGCAGCAGGGAATACACAGATACGCAGTATTTT
NA | TRBJ2-3 | TRBV19 | NA | CASKVRQTLTDTQYF | TGTGCCAGTAAGGTACGGCAAACCCTCACAGATACGCAGTATTTT
NA | TRBJ1-2 | TRBV5-4 | NA | CASSLTAGDYGYTF | TGTGCCAGCAGCTTAACCGCAGGGGACTATGGCTACACCTTC
NA | TRBJ1-2 | TRBV7-9 | once | CASSDGTHYGYTF | TGTGCCAGCAGCGACGGGACACACTATGGCTACACCTTC
TRBD2 | TRBJ2-1 | TRBV9 | NA | CASSEAGDLSYNEQFF | TGTGCCAGCAGCGAAGCGGGGGACCTCTCCTACAATGAGCAGTTCTTC
NA | TRBJ2-4 | TRBV7-9 | NA | CASSLVIQGNIQYF | TGTGCCAGCAGCTTAGTGATTCAGGGAAACATTCAGTACTTC
NA | TRBJ1-4 | TRBV7-6 | NA | CASSLGASPSEKLFF | TGTGCCAGCAGCTTAGGCGCATCTCCGAGTGAAAAACTGTTTTTT
NA | TRBJ1-2 | TRBV7-9 | NA | CASSLLEGYTF | TGTGCCAGCAGCTTATTGGAGGGCTACACCTTC
NA | TRBJ2-7 | TRBV14 | NA | CASSPPGSYEQYF | TGTGCCAGCAGCCCCCCGGGGTCCTACGAGCAGTACTTC
NA | TRBJ1-4 | TRBV5-4 | NA | CASSSPLATNEKLFF | TGTGCCAGCAGCTCGCCCCTTGCAACTAATGAAAAACTGTTTTTT
NA | TRBJ1-5 | TRBV6-6 | once | CASSPEGLPNQPQHF | TGTGCCAGCAGTCCGGAGGGTCTCCCTAATCAGCCCCAGCATTTT
TRBD2 | TRBJ2-7 | TRBV7-3 | NA | CASSLRREGEQYF | TGTGCCAGCAGCTTAAGACGGGAGGGCGAGCAGTACTTC
TRBD1 | TRBJ2-1 | TRBV7-9 | once | CASSLGTGDYNEQFF | TGTGCCAGCAGCCTCGGGACAGGGGATTACAATGAGCAGTTCTTC
NA | TRBJ1-2 | TRBV27 | NA | CASRTASGYTF | TGTGCCAGCAGGACCGCGAGTGGCTACACCTTC
TRBD1 | TRBJ2-7 | TRBV4-1 | NA | CASSQDTGGSYEQYF | TGCGCCAGCAGCCAAGATACAGGGGGTTCCTACGAGCAGTACTTC
NA | TRBJ2-7 | TRBV21-1 | NA | CASSKDRMGGYEQYF | TGTGCCAGCAGCAAAGATCGTATGGGGGGCTACGAGCAGTACTTC
TRBD2 | TRBJ2-3 | TRBV2 | NA | CASSRGGVGATDTQYF | TGTGCCAGCAGCCGCGGGGGGGTGGGGGCCACAGATACGCAGTATTTT